This TCR beta chain was obtained from a study of T cell responses to AZD1222 COVID-19 vaccine. Sequencing used immunoSEQ multiplex PCR; TCRdb keeps in-frame clones, though not all of them. This table holds around 99,000 clones, approximately 89% found once. V lost 3 bases and J 4 bases, leaving 6 bases between the germline ends. The CDR3 spans 13 residues. CDR1 MNHEY and CDR2 SMNVEV come from the germline V gene (reference sequence). Remarks on this clone: Its antigen remains unidentified.

Overall study findings and caveats: Repertoire sampling happened only post peak T cell response. Among the donors, most were white British and more were female, and clonal diversity was possibly underestimated.

The specimen was peripheral blood, collected 28 days after the second AZD1222 dose. The rearrangement joins TRBV27 to TRBJ1-4; D remains unclear. The TCR comes from an adult who received the AZD1222 COVID-19 vaccine. CDR3 nucleotide sequence: TGTGCCAGCAGTTTTGCGGGTAATGAAAAACTGTTTTTT. Translating it yields CASSFAGNEKLFF.